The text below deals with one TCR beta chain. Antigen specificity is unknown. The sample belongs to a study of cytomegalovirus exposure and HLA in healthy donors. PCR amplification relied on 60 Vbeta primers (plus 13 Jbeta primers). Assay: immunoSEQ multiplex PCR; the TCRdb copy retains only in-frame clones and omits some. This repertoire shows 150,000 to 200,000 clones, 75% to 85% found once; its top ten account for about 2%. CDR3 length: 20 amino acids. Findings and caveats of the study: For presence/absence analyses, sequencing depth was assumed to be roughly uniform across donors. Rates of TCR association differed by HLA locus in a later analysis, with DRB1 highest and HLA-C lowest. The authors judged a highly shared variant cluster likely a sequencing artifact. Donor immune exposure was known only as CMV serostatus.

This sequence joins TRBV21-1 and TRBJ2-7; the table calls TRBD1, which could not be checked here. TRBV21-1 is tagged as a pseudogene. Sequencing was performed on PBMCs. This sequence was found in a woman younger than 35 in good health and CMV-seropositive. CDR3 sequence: CASSTRLSPTGALGYYEQYF. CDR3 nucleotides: TGTGCCAGCAGCACCCGGCTCTCGCCGACAGGGGCGCTCGGATACTACGAGCAGTACTTC.